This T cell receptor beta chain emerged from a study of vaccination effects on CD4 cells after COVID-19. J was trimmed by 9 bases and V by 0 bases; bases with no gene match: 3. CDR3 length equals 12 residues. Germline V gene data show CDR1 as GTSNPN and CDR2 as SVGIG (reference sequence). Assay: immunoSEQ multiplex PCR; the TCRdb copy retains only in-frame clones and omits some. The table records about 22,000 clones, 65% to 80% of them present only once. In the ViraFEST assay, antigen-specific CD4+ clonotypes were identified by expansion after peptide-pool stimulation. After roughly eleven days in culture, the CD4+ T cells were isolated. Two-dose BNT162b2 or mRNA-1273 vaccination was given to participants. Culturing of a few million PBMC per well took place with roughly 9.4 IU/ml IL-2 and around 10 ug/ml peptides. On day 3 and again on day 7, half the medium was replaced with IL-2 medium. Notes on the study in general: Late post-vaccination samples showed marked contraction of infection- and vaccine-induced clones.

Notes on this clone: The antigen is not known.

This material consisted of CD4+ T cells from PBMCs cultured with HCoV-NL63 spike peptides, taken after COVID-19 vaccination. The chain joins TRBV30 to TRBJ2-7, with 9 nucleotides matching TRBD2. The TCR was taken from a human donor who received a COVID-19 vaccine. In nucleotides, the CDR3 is TGTGCCTGGAGTGTAGGAGCGGGGGGGCAGTACTTC. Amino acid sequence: CAWSVGAGGQYF.